This T cell receptor beta chain was identified in a study of T cell responses to AZD1222 COVID-19 vaccine. Study observations and caveats: The CD4 TCRs associated with vaccination extended across spike and predominated at 160-218 and 743-854. Donors, mostly white British, included more females; clonal diversity was possibly underestimated.

Data came from immunoSEQ multiplex PCR; TCRdb stores just in-frame clones and leaves some out. Among 90,000 to 100,000 clones listed, roughly nine tenths were seen once. With regard to this clone: The antigen remains unidentified.

CDR1 MNHEY and CDR2 SMNVEV come from the germline V gene (reference sequence). Trimming took off 4 bases at V and 3 bases at J, with 15 bases between the two ends. The CDR3 contains 15 residues. This rearrangement joins TRBV27 to TRBJ1-2, with TRBD1 as a possible D gene (6 bases). This TCR was sampled from an adult in good health. The material was peripheral blood, obtained on day 0 of AZD1222 vaccination. This CDR3 reads CASSSPLRGYYGYTF. CDR3 DNA: TGTGCCAGCAGTTCCCCTCTGAGGGGGTACTATGGCTACACCTTC.